This T cell receptor (beta chain) emerged from a study of regulatory T cells in long-lasting Graves disease. For the study at large: It was over 5 years of antithyroid drugs, with positive TSH receptor antibodies, that meant persistent Graves' disease.

V lost 3 bases to trimming and J lost 4 bases, with 9 bases between them. This CDR3 comprises 14 residues. Per germline, CDR1 SGHTA and CDR2 FQGTGA. Arm-PCR of CDR3 regions with iRepertoire HTBI primers generated TCR beta libraries. In the authors' workflow: Sample data revealed about 62 TRBV and over twelve TRBJ segments. TCRdb fed the multiplex PCR reads into MiXCR, producing one record per CDR3 protein. Here the V and J calls rest on TCRdb's processing, not on the authors' analysis. The sample lists roughly 450,000 distinct CDR3 sequences, about 20% occurring once. About this clonotype itself: What it binds is not known.

Study-level findings and limits: Newly diagnosed Graves' patients had higher TCR diversity than persistent ones.

Time point in this sample: persistent/refractory GD, antithyroid drugs over 5 years with positive TRAb. Extracted PBMC RNA gave rise to the TCR library. Graves' disease diagnosis was established per American Thyroid Association guidelines. Specimen: peripheral blood mononuclear cells (PBMCs), collected when the disease was refractory, from a patient treated with antithyroid drugs. This rearrangement joins TRBV7-3 to TRBJ2-2; unclear D gene. The TCR originated in a female donor with Graves disease. Written as DNA, the CDR3 is TGTGCCAGCAGCTTTAGACATGGCACCGGGGAGCTGTTTTTT. Its translation is CASSFRHGTGELFF.